These T cell receptor beta chains were read from a single sample in a study of blood T cells in healthy people across ages. In TCRdb, the 5' RACE reads were re-called with MiXCR into one record per CDR3 protein. The data hold more than 450,000 distinct CDR3 sequences, with roughly a quarter observed a single time. These sequences were also reported in another study, on T cells of mothers and their children.

Sequences were obtained from blood. These receptors came from a boy between 2 and 10 years old in good health. Both conserved end residues are trimmed from each CDR3.

V,CDR3
TRBV7-3,ASSFSGVGSPLH
TRBV5-1,ASSPGTGTDEQY
TRBV4-3,ASSQDQGGQPQH
TRBV12-3/TRBV12-4,ASSPTGSTNEKLF
TRBV4-2,ASSQGQGPYGYT
TRBV7-2,ASSGTSRTGELF
TRBV12-3/TRBV12-4,ASNLGQGNQPQH
TRBV29-1,SASTWSYEQY
TRBV4-2,ASSQGPSGGFYEQY
TRBV6-5,ASRQGLAGTDTQY
TRBV6-1,ASRQPDYTQY
TRBV2,ASSDLGYGYP
TRBV21-1,ASSWRLGSGNTIY
TRBV6-5,ASSSGGAGSGNTIY
TRBV7-2,ASSPTIDGYT